A selection of T cell receptor beta chains follows, all from one sample in a study of control samples from healthy donors and cancer patients. TCRdb keeps only in-frame clones here, not all; method: immunoSEQ multiplex PCR. Among tens of thousands of clones listed, 88% were seen once. Source material: PBMCs. The source of these receptors is a man aged 50 or older with head and neck cancer. Both conserved end residues are part of each CDR3. A D gene is named only where the DNA matches it firmly. Clone size, where shown, is once, few, many, or a class for clones that have expanded.

v_gene	abundance	d_gene	j_gene	CDR3nt	CDR3aa
TRBV27	.	.	TRBJ1-5	TGTGCCAGCAGTCCACGGCCGGGGAGTAGCTCTCAGCCCCAGCATTTT	CASSPRPGSSSQPQHF
TRBV19	once	.	TRBJ2-2	TGTGCCAGTAGTCAAGGGTCAAACTGGGAGCTGTTTTTT	CASSQGSNWELFF
TRBV4-3	.	TRBD1	TRBJ1-3	TGCGCCAGCAGCCAAGGGACAGGGAGGTCTGGAAACACCATATATTTT	CASSQGTGRSGNTIYF
TRBV5-1	.	TRBD2	TRBJ2-3	TGCGCCAGCAGCTTGGGGGGCGGGAGCGCAGATACGCAGTATTTT	CASSLGGGSADTQYF
TRBV11-3	.	TRBD1	TRBJ2-7	TGTGCCAGCAGCCCTACAGGGGCTTTCGGGGAGTACGAGCAGTACTTC	CASSPTGAFGEYEQYF
TRBV29-1	.	TRBD2	TRBJ2-2	TGCAGCCATCGACTAGCGGGAGTTCAGATCCACGGGGAGCTGTTTTTT	CSHRLAGVQIHGELFF
TRBV3-1/TRBV3-2	.	TRBD2	TRBJ2-1	TGTGCCAGCAGCCATTCAGGACTAGCTGGGGGAGGGTATGAGCAGTTCTTC	CASSHSGLAGGGYEQFF
TRBV19	.	TRBD1	TRBJ1-1	TGTGCCAGTACTCCGGGACAGATCTATTCTGGGGCTTTCTTT	CASTPGQIYSGAFF
TRBV11-2	.	.	TRBJ2-7	TGTGCCAGCAGCTTCGGGGTCTACGAGCAGTACTTC	CASSFGVYEQYF
TRBV12-3/TRBV12-4	.	.	TRBJ1-2	TGTGCCAGCAGTCCGGGCCACGGCTATGGCTACACCTTC	CASSPGHGYGYTF
TRBV6-5	.	.	TRBJ1-2	TGTGCCAGCAGTTCCCTACTACCCTATGGCTACACCTTC	CASSSLLPYGYTF
TRBV19	.	.	TRBJ1-5	TGTGCCAGTACGAAAACTCAGGGGACAAGCAATCAGCCCCAGCATTTT	CASTKTQGTSNQPQHF
TRBV27	.	TRBD1	TRBJ1-6	TGTGCCAGCACCCCGACAGGGGGGAATTCACCCCTCCACTTT	CASTPTGGNSPLHF
TRBV3-1/TRBV3-2	.	.	TRBJ2-6	TGTGCCAGCAGCCCACGGACCGGTGGGGCCAACGTCCTGACTTTC	CASSPRTGGANVLTF
TRBV27	.	TRBD2	TRBJ2-7	TGTGCCAGTCAGAACCGGACTAGCGGGAGTCACCTGTACTTC	CASQNRTSGSHLYF
TRBV12-3/TRBV12-4	few	TRBD1	TRBJ1-3	TGTGCCAGTAGGGGGCCCTTCACAAACACCATATATTTT	CASRGPFTNTIYF
TRBV5-6	.	TRBD2	TRBJ2-3	TGTGCCAGCAGCGTGGGACTAGCGGGAGGGCCCAGCACAGATACGCAGTATTTT	CASSVGLAGGPSTDTQYF
TRBV5-5	once	.	TRBJ2-5	TGTGCCAGCAGCTTGGACAGGGTTGTGACCCAGTACTTC	CASSLDRVVTQYF
TRBV7-6	.	.	TRBJ2-1	TGTGCCAGCAGCCCCCCTGGGGCGCGGGGCAATGAGCAGTTCTTC	CASSPPGARGNEQFF
TRBV19	.	.	TRBJ2-7	TGTGCCAGTAGTAACGGGATCTCCTACGAGCAGTACTTC	CASSNGISYEQYF
TRBV18	.	.	TRBJ1-2	TGTGCCAGCTCACCGGGTGACGGCTATGGCTACACCTTC	CASSPGDGYGYTF
TRBV5-5	.	.	TRBJ1-3	TGTGCCAGCAGCTTGCGGTGGGATAGCTCTGGAAACACCATATATTTT	CASSLRWDSSGNTIYF
TRBV30	.	.	TRBJ2-2	TGTGCCTGGAGTTATGGGGGCACCGGGGAGCTGTTTTTT	CAWSYGGTGELFF
TRBV3-1/TRBV3-2	once	.	TRBJ1-6	TGTGCCAGCAGTCCGTCGGGGTGGGGGAATTCACCCCTCCACTTT	CASSPSGWGNSPLHF
TRBV6-5	.	.	TRBJ2-7	TGTGCCAGCAGGGGGACATCCGACTCCTACGAGCAGTACTTC	CASRGTSDSYEQYF
TRBV5-6	.	.	TRBJ2-3	TGTGCCAGCAGCCCTAGCACAGATACGCAGTATTTT	CASSPSTDTQYF
TRBV4-3	.	.	TRBJ2-3	TGCGCCAGCAGCCAAGGGCGGTACACAGATACGCAGTATTTT	CASSQGRYTDTQYF
TRBV5-1	.	.	TRBJ2-2	TGCGCCAGCAGCTTGGCGGGACCGAACACCGGGGAGCTGTTTTTT	CASSLAGPNTGELFF
TRBV4-2	.	TRBD1	TRBJ1-2	TGTGCCAGCAGCCTAGACAGGGACGACTACACCTTC	CASSLDRDDYTF
TRBV28	.	.	TRBJ1-2	TGTGCCAGCAGTGCTCTCGGGGAAAAGGGAGGCTACACCTTC	CASSALGEKGGYTF
TRBV7-9	.	.	TRBJ2-1	TGTGCCAGCAGCACCACAACAGGGCCTCCCTACAATGAGCAGTTCTTC	CASSTTTGPPYNEQFF
TRBV23-1	.	.	TRBJ2-7	TGCGCCAGCAGTTCAGTTTATGGCGGCGGAAGCTCCTACGAGCAGTACTTC	CASSSVYGGGSSYEQYF
TRBV10-3	.	.	TRBJ2-1	TGTGCCATCAGCCCGGATGGGGGATACAATGAGCAGTTCTTC	CAISPDGGYNEQFF
TRBV7-7	.	.	TRBJ2-1	TGTGCCAGCAGCTTAGGAAGGGGGGCCCTTGATGAGCAGTTCTTC	CASSLGRGALDEQFF
TRBV7-9	.	TRBD1	TRBJ1-2	TGTGCCAGCAGCTTAGGGGGCAGGGGGCGACCTTATGGCTACACCTTC	CASSLGGRGRPYGYTF
TRBV4-3	once	TRBD1	TRBJ2-5	TGCGCCAGCAGCCAAGATAGAACAGGGGTAGGAGAGACCCAGTACTTC	CASSQDRTGVGETQYF
TRBV7-9	.	.	TRBJ1-3	TGTGCCAGCAGCTCCCCGCGAGGGACGATATATTTT	CASSSPRGTIYF
TRBV6-2/TRBV6-3	.	.	TRBJ2-3	TGTGCCAGCAGTTACTCGGTGAGGGCTAGCACAGATACGCAGTATTTT	CASSYSVRASTDTQYF
TRBV25-1	.	TRBD2	TRBJ2-7	TGTGCCAGCAGTGAACCCCCCGGACTAGAGGCTAACGAGCAGTACTTC	CASSEPPGLEANEQYF
TRBV10-3	once	TRBD2	TRBJ2-7	TGTGCCATCAGTCAGCGGGGGGGTACCTACGAGCAGTACTTC	CAISQRGGTYEQYF
TRBV7-9	.	TRBD1	TRBJ2-5	TGTGCCAGCAGCCACACCTACGGACAGGGCCCCCCTCAAGAGACCCAGTACTTC	CASSHTYGQGPPQETQYF
TRBV7-2	.	.	TRBJ2-5	TGTGCCAGCAGCTCAGGACCAGTCCAAGAGACCCAGTACTTC	CASSSGPVQETQYF